The T cell receptor beta chain described here comes from a study of blood T cell repertoires in COVID-19. The germline V gene encodes CDR1 SGHRS and CDR2 YFSETQ. V shed 1 base and J shed 1 base, with 14 bases lying between them. This CDR3 spans 16 amino acids. The table came from immunoSEQ multiplex PCR; TCRdb's copy has only in-frame clones and leaves some out. The table includes roughly 200,000 clones, nearly 90% detected once. The specimen was peripheral blood. This chain joins TRBV5-1 and TRBJ1-2; D is possibly TRBD1 (5 bases). This clonotype was obtained from a man between 50 and 59 years old with COVID-19, enrolled during active disease. The CDR3 DNA is TGCGCCAGCAGCTTGCAAACAGGAACCGATAACTATGGCTACACCTTC. It yields the protein CASSLQTGTDNYGYTF.